What follows are 11 T cell receptor beta chains derived from one specimen sequenced in a study of T cells after yellow fever vaccination. TCRdb reanalysed the 5' RACE reads using MiXCR and keeps one entry per CDR3 protein. The sample lists just under 600,000 distinct CDR3 sequences; roughly 14% were seen once. Sequenced here: PBMCs, sampled on the day of the yellow fever booster vaccination. The receptors stem from a man aged 25-40 years who received the YFV17D yellow fever vaccine.

V and J are TRBV30 and TRBJ2-7; D is possibly TRBD1 or TRBD2 (5 bases each). The CDR3 totals 14 residues. In germline, CDR1 is GTSNPN, CDR2 SVGIG (reference sequence). Trimming left V 2 bases short and J 4 bases short, with 15 bases between. Written as DNA, the CDR3 is TGTGCCTGGAGTATAGGGACGCCCCCATACGAGCAGTACTTC. It encodes CAWSIGTPPYEQYF.

The chain carries TRBV29-1 and TRBJ1-2, with D perhaps TRBD1 (5 bases). The germline gives CDR1 SQVTM, CDR2 ANQGSEA. Trimming took 6 bases from V and 3 from J, leaving 11 bases between them. This CDR3 contains 12 residues. The CDR3 reads CSVVRDHYGYTF. The DNA of the CDR3 is TGCAGCGTAGTCCGGGACCACTATGGCTACACCTTC.

V gene TRBV7-8 combines with J gene TRBJ2-2; D gene uncertain. Per germline, CDR1 SGHVS and CDR2 FQNEAQ. This CDR3 spans 14 amino acids. V was pared by 2 bases and J by 5 bases, with 9 bases between. This chain's CDR3 is CASSLRFTTGELFF. DNA for the CDR3: TGTGCCAGCAGCTTACGGTTCACGACCGGGGAGCTGTTTTTT.

There are a few counts of this clonotype. This chain links TRBV5-1 with TRBJ2-1; 14 bases line up with TRBD2. J lost 3 bases, V lost 0 bases, and 8 bases had no gene match. The CDR3 extends over 19 amino acids. CDR1 is SGHRS, CDR2 YFSETQ, per germline. Written as DNA, the CDR3 is TGCGCCAGCAGCTTGGGACTAGCGGGAGGGCCGGGAGGCTACAATGAGCAGTTCTTC. This codes for CASSLGLAGGPGGYNEQFF.

V usage is TRBV6-1 and J usage is TRBJ2-2, with D unresolved. The length of the CDR3 is 18 residues. Germline V gene data show CDR1 as MNHNS and CDR2 as SASEGT. Trimming took 1 base from V and 0 from J, leaving 15 bases between them. The CDR3 nucleotides are TGTGCCAGCAGTGAAGTTCTTACCGGTTCCACGAACACCGGGGAGCTGTTTTTT. Residues: CASSEVLTGSTNTGELFF.

This clonotype was recorded many times. The chain combines TRBV2 with TRBJ2-2; no firm D call. V was shortened by 10 bases and J by 1 base, with 10 bases between the two germline ends. The length of the CDR3 is 13 residues. Germline lookup yields CDR1 SNHLY and CDR2 FYNNEI. The CDR3 DNA follows: TGTGCCAACATTTTCTGGAACACCGGGGAGCTGTTTTTT. It codes for CANIFWNTGELFF.

This clonotype came up once. The gene calls are TRBV20-1 and TRBJ1-5; 8 bases match TRBD1. Germline lookup yields CDR1 DFQATT and CDR2 SNEGSKA (reference sequence). The CDR3 is 14 residues long. The ends lost 4 bases at V and 4 bases at J; junction bases unmatched: 6. CDR3 sequence (DNA): TGCAGTGCTACAAGACAGGGGAGGAATCAGCCCCAGCATTTT. The encoded protein is CSATRQGRNQPQHF.

This chain joins TRBV6-1 and TRBJ2-7, with a weak D call TRBD2 (5 bases). This CDR3 is built from 14 residues. CDR1 is MNHNS, CDR2 SASEGT, per germline. Trimming pared 6 bases from V and 2 bases from J, leaving 14 bases between. CDR3 sequence (DNA): TGTGCCAGCAGCCGGGATGTCGAAGCCTACGAGCAGTACTTC. Translated, it gives CASSRDVEAYEQYF.

The chain is built from TRBV13 and TRBJ2-4; TRBD1 matches 11 bases. V was clipped by 5 bases and J by 6 bases; unmatched bases: 9. The CDR3 is 16 amino acids. Germline lookup yields CDR1 PRHDT and CDR2 FYEKMQ (reference sequence). In nucleotides, the CDR3 is TGTGCCAGCAGCATTCAGGAGGGACAGGGGGGAAACATTCAGTACTTC. It encodes CASSIQEGQGGNIQYF. The complete variable domain, with remaining parts taken from reference TRBV13 and TRBJ2-4, reads AAGVIQSPRHLIKEKRETATLKCYPIPRHDTVYWYQQGPGQDPQFLISFYEKMQSDKGSIPDRFSAQQFSDYHSELNMSSLELGDSALYFCASSIQEGQGGNIQYFGAGTRLSVL.

In its sample, this clonotype was seen a few times. The genes are TRBV7-9 and TRBJ2-5, with unresolved D. Trimming took 1 base from V and 2 from J, leaving 5 bases between them. Germline V gives CDR1 SEHNR, CDR2 FQNEAQ (reference sequence). This CDR3 contains 13 residues. The CDR3, as DNA: TGTGCCAGCAGCTTAGGATGGCAAGAGACCCAGTACTTC. Amino acids: CASSLGWQETQYF. The variable domain in full, completed from reference TRBV7-9 and TRBJ2-5, reads DTGVSQNPRHKITKRGQNVTFRCDPISEHNRLYWYRQTLGQGPEFLTYFQNEAQLEKSRLLSDRFSAERPKGSFSTLEIQRTEQGDSAMYLCASSLGWQETQYFGPGTRLLVL.

The chain has TRBV12-3 or TRBV12-4 and TRBJ2-7; 8 bases line up with TRBD2. The V and J ends lost 2 bases and 6 bases, in that order; junction bases with no gene match: 6. This CDR3 has 14 residues. As DNA, the CDR3 is TGTGCCAGCAGTTTACTGGGACTAGTCGGCGAGCAGTACTTC. Protein: CASSLLGLVGEQYF.